These T cell receptor beta chains were read from a single sample in a study of blood T cell repertoires in COVID-19. Profiling relied on immunoSEQ multiplex PCR, and the TCRdb table lists in-frame clones only, not all of them. The sample consists of nearly 250,000 clones, around 80% of them appearing once. Sequenced sample: peripheral blood. These receptors were taken from a woman aged 80 or older with acute or convalescent COVID-19. The conserved cysteine and the conserved F or W are not part of the CDR3 here. The order of the fields is V gene, J gene, CDR3 protein.

>TRBV7-2|TRBJ2-3
ASSVSGSDTQY
>TRBV15|TRBJ1-1
ATSTGLTNTEAF
>TRBV3-1/TRBV3-2|TRBJ2-7
ASSHMASGHEQY
>TRBV5-4|TRBJ2-4
ASSQGLAKNIQY
>TRBV3-1/TRBV3-2|TRBJ2-5
ASSQDEETQY
>TRBV23-1|TRBJ2-7
ASSQSLKGGETSGRADEQY
>TRBV5-1|TRBJ2-3
ASTESTDTQY
>TRBV7-9|TRBJ2-3
ASSPQGTSTDTQY
>TRBV14|TRBJ2-7
ASSPSGRSPYEQY
>TRBV2|TRBJ1-1
ASTPDSGQHTEAF
>TRBV7-9|TRBJ2-1
ASSPTGGLPGEQF
>TRBV5-6|TRBJ1-1
ASIPQAMNTEAF
>TRBV4-3|TRBJ2-5
ASSQISGSETQY
>TRBV6-5|TRBJ1-3
ASSPGRAGNTIY
>TRBV18|TRBJ1-4
ASSVGGDEKLF
>TRBV12-3/TRBV12-4|TRBJ1-5
ASRNREGQPQH
>TRBV5-4|TRBJ2-5
ASSLEAGGRRETQY
>TRBV3-1/TRBV3-2|TRBJ2-5
ASSQRSRAYQETQY
>TRBV15|TRBJ1-1
ATRPRTGNTEAF
>TRBV29-1|TRBJ2-7
SVVTGMGGDEQY
>TRBV6-5|TRBJ2-3
ASKGPGTDTQY
>TRBV7-2|TRBJ1-1
ASSSQATGGVNTEAF
>TRBV6-5|TRBJ1-1
ASRPSRGGTTEAF
>TRBV5-8|TRBJ2-7
ASSLTGYEQY
>TRBV4-1|TRBJ2-3
ASSHRAGGSTDTQY
>TRBV7-2|TRBJ1-1
ASSATVMNTEAF
>TRBV15|TRBJ1-6
ATSRGRGWNSPLH
>TRBV5-1|TRBJ1-2
ASSLGQGDYGYT
>TRBV29-1|TRBJ2-1
SVSQYSEQF
>TRBV7-2|TRBJ1-1
ASSYTGALTEAF
>TRBV6-5|TRBJ1-6
ASSYSGRGSSPLH
>TRBV12-3/TRBV12-4|TRBJ1-2
ASTLGNRYGYT
>TRBV5-4|TRBJ2-5
ASSVGTSGREQQETQY
>TRBV19|TRBJ1-5
ASTTGTNSNQPQH
>TRBV19|TRBJ2-2
ASSISGPGELF